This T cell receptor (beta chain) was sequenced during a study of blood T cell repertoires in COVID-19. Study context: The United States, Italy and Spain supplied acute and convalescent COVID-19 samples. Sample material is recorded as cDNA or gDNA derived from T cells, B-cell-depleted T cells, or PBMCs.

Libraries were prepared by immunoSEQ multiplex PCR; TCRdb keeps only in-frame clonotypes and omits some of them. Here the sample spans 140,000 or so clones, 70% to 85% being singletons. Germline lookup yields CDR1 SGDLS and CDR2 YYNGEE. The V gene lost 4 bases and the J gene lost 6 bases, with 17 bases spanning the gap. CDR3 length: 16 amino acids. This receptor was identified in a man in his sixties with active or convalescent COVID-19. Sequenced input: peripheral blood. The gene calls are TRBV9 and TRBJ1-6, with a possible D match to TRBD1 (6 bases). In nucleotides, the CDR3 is TGTGCCAGCAGCCCGCGACAGGAGATCACTAATTCACCCCTCCACTTT. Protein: CASSPRQEITNSPLHF.